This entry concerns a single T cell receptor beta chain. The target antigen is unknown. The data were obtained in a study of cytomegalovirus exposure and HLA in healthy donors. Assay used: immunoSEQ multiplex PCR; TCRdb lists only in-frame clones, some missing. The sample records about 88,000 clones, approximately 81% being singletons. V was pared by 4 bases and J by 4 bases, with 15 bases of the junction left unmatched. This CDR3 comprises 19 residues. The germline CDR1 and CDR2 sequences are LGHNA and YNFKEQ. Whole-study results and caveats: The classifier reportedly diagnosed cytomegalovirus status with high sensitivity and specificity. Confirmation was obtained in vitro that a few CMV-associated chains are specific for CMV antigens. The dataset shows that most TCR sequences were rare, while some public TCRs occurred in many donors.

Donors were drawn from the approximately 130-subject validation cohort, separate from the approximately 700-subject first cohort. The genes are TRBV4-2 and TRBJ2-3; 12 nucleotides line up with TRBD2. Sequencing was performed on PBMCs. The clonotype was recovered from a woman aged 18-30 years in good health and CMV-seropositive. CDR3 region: CASSRRTSGDQGRADTQYF. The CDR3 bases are TGTGCCAGCAGCCGTCGGACTAGCGGGGACCAAGGGAGGGCAGATACGCAGTATTTT.